The rows below give T cell receptor beta chains drawn from one sample of a study of cytotoxic CD8 clonotypes in ibrutinib-treated CLL. Produced via immunoSEQ multiplex PCR; TCRdb's table is partial and in-frame only. Among about 22,000 clones listed, roughly four fifths were seen once. The specimen comprised PBMCs, sampled before ibrutinib treatment. The origin of the receptors is a human donor with chronic lymphocytic leukemia. Both conserved end residues are part of each CDR3. A D gene is named only where the DNA matches it firmly. Expanded clones get a size class; other rows say once, few or many, or leave the size out.

>TRBV25-1|-|-|TRBJ2-5
TGTGCCAGCAGTGGTGGGGGGTGGTGGACCCAGTACTTC
CASSGGGWWTQYF
>TRBV28|TRBD2|few|TRBJ2-7
TGTGCCAGCAGCCCGCGGGGGTCAGGGAATACGGAGCAGTACTTC
CASSPRGSGNTEQYF
>TRBV7-2|TRBD1|-|TRBJ1-2
TGTGCCAGCAGCTTAGGTGGGACAGGTGGCGAATATGGCTACACCTTC
CASSLGGTGGEYGYTF
>TRBV6-5|-|-|TRBJ1-3
TGTGCCAGCAGTTTTGACTCGGGAAACACCATATATTTT
CASSFDSGNTIYF
>TRBV4-1|-|-|TRBJ1-2
TGCGCCAGCAGCGATATATCGACTTTGAGGTTGCGGGGCTACACCTTC
CASSDISTLRLRGYTF
>TRBV6-6|-|-|TRBJ2-1
TGTGCCAGCAGGAACCAACAGGGTCTCTACAATGAGCAGTTCTTC
CASRNQQGLYNEQFF
>TRBV21-1|-|-|TRBJ1-1
TGTGCCAGCAGACCGTCCAGGGGACCTGAAGCTTTCTTT
CASRPSRGPEAFF
>TRBV5-4|TRBD1|-|TRBJ2-2
TGTGCCAGCAGCCGGGGACAGGCGAACACCGGGGAGCTGTTTTTT
CASSRGQANTGELFF
>TRBV27|-|-|TRBJ2-7
TGTGCCAGCAGTTCTGAGGGGAGGGGGCGCGGCGAGCAGTACTTC
CASSSEGRGRGEQYF
>TRBV7-9|-|-|TRBJ1-5
TGTGCCAGCAGCGCTCCAAGGGATCGCGATAGCAATCAGCCCCAGCATTTT
CASSAPRDRDSNQPQHF
>TRBV10-2|-|-|TRBJ1-1
TGCGCCAGCAGTTATATACATGGGAACACTGAAGCTTTCTTT
CASSYIHGNTEAFF
>TRBV9|-|-|TRBJ2-1
TGTGCCAGCAGCCCCAGGTACAATGAGCAGTTCTTC
CASSPRYNEQFF
>TRBV6-4|-|-|TRBJ2-5
TGTGCCAGCAGTAAGGTAGCGTTCCAAGAGACCCAGTACTTC
CASSKVAFQETQYF
>TRBV29-1|-|-|TRBJ2-7
TGCAGCGTTGTCTCCAGCATTCTCCCCTCCTACGAGCAGTACTTC
CSVVSSILPSYEQYF
>TRBV9|-|-|TRBJ2-7
TGTGCCAGCAGCGCAAGCGGCTACGAGCAGTACTTC
CASSASGYEQYF
>TRBV19|TRBD1|large|TRBJ2-7
TGTGCCAGTAGTATCGGACAGGGGGTTCGCGAGCAGTACTTC
CASSIGQGVREQYF
>TRBV9|TRBD1|-|TRBJ2-1
TGTGCCAGCAGCCGACGGGACAGCTCCTACAATGAGCAGTTCTTC
CASSRRDSSYNEQFF
>TRBV4-2|TRBD2|few|TRBJ2-7
TGTGCCAGCAGCCAAGGGACTAGCGGGTCGTCCTACGAGCAGTACTTC
CASSQGTSGSSYEQYF
>TRBV7-2|TRBD2|-|TRBJ2-7
TGTGCCAGCAGCCAAAGGGACTATTCCTCCGAGCAGTACTTC
CASSQRDYSSEQYF
>TRBV2|-|-|TRBJ1-1
TGTGCCAGCAGTGAAGCTCGGCACCTTCAATCTGAAGCTTTCTTT
CASSEARHLQSEAFF
>TRBV19|-|-|TRBJ1-5
TGTGCCGCTAGGCAGGTGGAGGGGATGAACAATCAGCCCCAGCATTTT
CAARQVEGMNNQPQHF
>TRBV6-5|-|-|TRBJ1-6
TGTGCCAGCAGTTATACAGGGAGCTCCTATAATTCACCCCTCCACTTT
CASSYTGSSYNSPLHF
>TRBV9|-|-|TRBJ1-2
TGTGCCAGCTCACAGGATTTTAACTATGGCTACACCTTC
CASSQDFNYGYTF
>TRBV7-8|-|-|TRBJ2-1
TGTGCCAGCAGCTTAGTGAGCGTGTACAATGAGCAGTTCTTC
CASSLVSVYNEQFF
>TRBV18|-|-|TRBJ2-7
TGTGCCAGCTCACCAAACCACTACGAGCAGTACTTC
CASSPNHYEQYF
>TRBV19|TRBD1|-|TRBJ2-1
TGTGCCAGTAGTAAACCGGGGACAGGGGTTTTTGGGCAGTTCTTC
CASSKPGTGVFGQFF
>TRBV9|-|-|TRBJ2-5
TGTGCCAGCAGCGGCCCGACAAGGTCAGGAGGGGAGACCCAGTACTTC
CASSGPTRSGGETQYF
>TRBV11-2|-|-|TRBJ2-1
TGTGCCAGCAGCTTAGTGAACTCACACAATGAGCAGTTCTTC
CASSLVNSHNEQFF
>TRBV7-9|-|-|TRBJ1-1
TGTGCCAGCAACCCACCGACAGCCGCCAACACTGAAGCTTTCTTT
CASNPPTAANTEAFF
>TRBV19|TRBD1|few|TRBJ1-5
TGTGCCAGTAGGTTTGGGGACAGCAGCCATCAGCCCCAGCATTTT
CASRFGDSSHQPQHF
>TRBV10-1|-|few|TRBJ1-1
TGCGCCAGCAGTGACCCTAGCTCTGAAGCTTTCTTT
CASSDPSSEAFF